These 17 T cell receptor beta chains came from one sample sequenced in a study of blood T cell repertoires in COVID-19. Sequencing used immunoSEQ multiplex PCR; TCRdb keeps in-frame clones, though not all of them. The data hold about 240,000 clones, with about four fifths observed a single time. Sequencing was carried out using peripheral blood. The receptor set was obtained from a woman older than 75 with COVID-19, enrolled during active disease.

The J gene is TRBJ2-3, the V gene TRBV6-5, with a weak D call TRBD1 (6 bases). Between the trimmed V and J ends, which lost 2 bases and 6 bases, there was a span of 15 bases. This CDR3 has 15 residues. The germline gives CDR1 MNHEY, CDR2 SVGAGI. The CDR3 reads CASSYLGLGGDTQYF. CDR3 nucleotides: TGTGCCAGCAGTTACCTGGGGCTTGGGGGCGATACGCAGTATTTT.

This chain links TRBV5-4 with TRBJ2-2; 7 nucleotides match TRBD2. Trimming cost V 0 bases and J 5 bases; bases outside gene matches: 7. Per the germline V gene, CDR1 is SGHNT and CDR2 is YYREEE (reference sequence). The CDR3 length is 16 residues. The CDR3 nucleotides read TGTGCCAGCAGCTTGGGGGCGGGAGCGGAAACCGGGGAGCTGTTTTTT. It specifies CASSLGAGAETGELFF.

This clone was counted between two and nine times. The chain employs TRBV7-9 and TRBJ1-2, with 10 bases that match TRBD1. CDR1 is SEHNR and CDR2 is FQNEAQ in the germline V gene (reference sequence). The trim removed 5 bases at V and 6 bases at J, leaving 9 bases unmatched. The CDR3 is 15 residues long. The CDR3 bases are TGTGCCAGCAGCCCTTCCGGACAGGGGGGAGATGGCTACACCTTC. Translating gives CASSPSGQGGDGYTF.

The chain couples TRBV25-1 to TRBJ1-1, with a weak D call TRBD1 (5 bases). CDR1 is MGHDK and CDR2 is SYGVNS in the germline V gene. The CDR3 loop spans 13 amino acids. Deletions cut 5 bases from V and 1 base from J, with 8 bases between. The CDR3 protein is CASSRGGNTEAFF. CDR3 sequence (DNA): TGTGCCAGCAGTAGGGGCGGGAACACTGAAGCTTTCTTT.

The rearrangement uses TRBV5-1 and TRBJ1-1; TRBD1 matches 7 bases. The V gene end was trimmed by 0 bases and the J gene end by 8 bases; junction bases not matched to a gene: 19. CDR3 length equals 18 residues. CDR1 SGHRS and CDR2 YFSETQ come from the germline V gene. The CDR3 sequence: CASSLAVLHNPDRVEAFF. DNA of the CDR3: TGCGCCAGCAGCTTGGCGGTCTTGCATAATCCTGACAGGGTAGAAGCTTTCTTT.

CDR3 coding DNA: TGTGCCAGCAGGTTGGGGAGGGGATATAATTCACCCCTCCACTTT. It encodes CASRLGRGYNSPLHF. The chain has TRBV2 and TRBJ1-6, with a possible D match to TRBD1 (5 bases). This CDR3 contains 15 residues. V shed 6 bases and J shed 4 bases, with 13 bases lying between them. Germline CDR1 is SNHLY and CDR2 is FYNNEI. The entire variable domain, with the rest obtained from reference TRBV2 and TRBJ1-6, is as follows: EPEVTQTPSHQVTQMGQEVILRCVPISNHLYFYWYRQILGQKVEFLVSFYNNEISEKSEIFDDQFSVERPDGSNFTLKIRSTKLEDSAMYFCASRLGRGYNSPLHFGNGTRLTVT.

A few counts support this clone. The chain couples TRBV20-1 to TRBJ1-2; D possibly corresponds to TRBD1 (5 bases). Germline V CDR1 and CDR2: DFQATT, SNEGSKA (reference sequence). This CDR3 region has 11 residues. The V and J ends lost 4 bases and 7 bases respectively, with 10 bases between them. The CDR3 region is CSAMEGFGYTF. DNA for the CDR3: TGCAGTGCTATGGAGGGGTTTGGCTACACCTTC.

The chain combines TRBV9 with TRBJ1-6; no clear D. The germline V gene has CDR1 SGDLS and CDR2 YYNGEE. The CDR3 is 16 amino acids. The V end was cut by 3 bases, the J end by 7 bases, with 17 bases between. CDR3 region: CASSDRQETTNSPLHF. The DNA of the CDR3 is TGTGCCAGCAGCGATCGACAAGAAACGACCAATTCACCCCTCCACTTT.

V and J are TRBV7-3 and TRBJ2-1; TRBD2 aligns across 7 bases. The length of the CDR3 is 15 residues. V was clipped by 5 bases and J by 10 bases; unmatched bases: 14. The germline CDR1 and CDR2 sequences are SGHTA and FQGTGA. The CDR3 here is CASSPRLADLGEQFF. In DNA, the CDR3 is TGTGCCAGCAGCCCCCGGCTAGCGGACCTCGGCGAGCAGTTCTTC. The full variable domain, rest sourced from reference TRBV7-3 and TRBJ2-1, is GAGVSQTPSNKVTEKGKYVELRCDPISGHTALYWYRQSLGQGPEFLIYFQGTGAADDSGLPNDRFFAVRPEGSVSTLKIQRTERGDSAVYLCASSPRLADLGEQFFGPGTRLTVL.

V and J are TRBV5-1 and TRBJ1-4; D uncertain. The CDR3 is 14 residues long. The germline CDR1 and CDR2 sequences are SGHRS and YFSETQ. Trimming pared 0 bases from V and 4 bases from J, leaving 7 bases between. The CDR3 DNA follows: TGCGCCAGCAGCTTGGACGGGAATAATGAAAAACTGTTTTTT. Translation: CASSLDGNNEKLFF.

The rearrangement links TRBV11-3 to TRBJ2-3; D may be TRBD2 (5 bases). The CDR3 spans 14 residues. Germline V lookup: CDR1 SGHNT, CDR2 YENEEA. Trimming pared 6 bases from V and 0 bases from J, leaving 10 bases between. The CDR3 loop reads CASSYSGSTDTQYF. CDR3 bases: TGTGCCAGCAGTTACTCGGGGAGCACAGATACGCAGTATTTT.

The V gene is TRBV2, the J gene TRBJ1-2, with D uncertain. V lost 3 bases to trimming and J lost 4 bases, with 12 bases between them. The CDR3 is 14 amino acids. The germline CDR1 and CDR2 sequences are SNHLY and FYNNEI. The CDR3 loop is CASSDYQRSYGYTF. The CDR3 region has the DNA TGTGCCAGCAGTGACTATCAGCGGTCCTATGGCTACACCTTC.

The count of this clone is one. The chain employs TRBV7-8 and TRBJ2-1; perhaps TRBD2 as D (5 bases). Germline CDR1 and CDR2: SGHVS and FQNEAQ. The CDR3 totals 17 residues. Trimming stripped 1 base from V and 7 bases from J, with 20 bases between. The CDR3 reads CASSLDPLSAPGNEQFF. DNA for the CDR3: TGTGCCAGCAGCTTAGACCCCCTATCAGCGCCGGGGAATGAGCAGTTCTTC.

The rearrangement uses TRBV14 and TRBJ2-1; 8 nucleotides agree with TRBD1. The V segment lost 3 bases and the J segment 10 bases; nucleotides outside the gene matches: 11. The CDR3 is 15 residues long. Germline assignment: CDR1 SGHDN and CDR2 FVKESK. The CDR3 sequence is CASSQGQVGGSEQFF. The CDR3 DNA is TGTGCCAGCAGCCAGGGACAGGTAGGGGGGAGCGAGCAGTTCTTC.

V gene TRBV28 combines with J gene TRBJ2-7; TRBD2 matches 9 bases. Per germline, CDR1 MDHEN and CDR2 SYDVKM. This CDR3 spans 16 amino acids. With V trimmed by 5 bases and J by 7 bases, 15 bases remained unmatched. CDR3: CASSPLRAGGPREQYF. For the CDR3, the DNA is TGTGCCAGCAGTCCCTTAAGGGCGGGAGGGCCGAGGGAGCAGTACTTC.

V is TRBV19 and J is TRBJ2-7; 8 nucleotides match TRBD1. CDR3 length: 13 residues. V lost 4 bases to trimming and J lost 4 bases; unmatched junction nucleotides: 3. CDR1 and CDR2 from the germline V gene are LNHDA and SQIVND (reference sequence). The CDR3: CASSTTGEYEQYF. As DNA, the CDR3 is TGTGCCAGTAGTACGACAGGGGAGTACGAGCAGTACTTC.

In DNA form, the CDR3 reads TGTGCCAGTAGTATGCGCTCTAGCGGGAGAAATGAGCAGTTCTTC. It yields the protein CASSMRSSGRNEQFF. The gene calls are TRBV19 and TRBJ2-1; 10 nucleotides align to TRBD2. Losses at the gene ends were 3 bases for V and 7 bases for J; bases not matched to a gene: 6. Germline CDR1 reads LNHDA; CDR2 reads SQIVND (reference sequence). The CDR3 has 15 residues.